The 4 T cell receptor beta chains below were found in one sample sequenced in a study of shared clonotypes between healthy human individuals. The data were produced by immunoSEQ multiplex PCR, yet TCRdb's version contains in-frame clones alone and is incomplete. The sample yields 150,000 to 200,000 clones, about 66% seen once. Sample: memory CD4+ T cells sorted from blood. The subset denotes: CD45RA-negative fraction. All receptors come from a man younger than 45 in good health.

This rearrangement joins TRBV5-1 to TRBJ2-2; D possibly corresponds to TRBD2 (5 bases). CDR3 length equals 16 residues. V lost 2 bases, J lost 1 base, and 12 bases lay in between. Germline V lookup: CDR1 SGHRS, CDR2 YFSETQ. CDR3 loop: CASSLKNAGNTGELFF. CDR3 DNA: TGCGCCAGCAGCTTAAAAAATGCGGGGAACACCGGGGAGCTGTTTTTT.

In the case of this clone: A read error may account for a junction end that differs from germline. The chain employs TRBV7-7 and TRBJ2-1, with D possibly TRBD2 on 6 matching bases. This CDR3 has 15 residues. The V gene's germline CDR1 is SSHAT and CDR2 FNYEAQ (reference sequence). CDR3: CASSSGTGSYNEQFF. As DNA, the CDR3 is TGTGCTAGCAGCTCCGGGACTGGCTCCTACAATGAGCAGTTCTTC.

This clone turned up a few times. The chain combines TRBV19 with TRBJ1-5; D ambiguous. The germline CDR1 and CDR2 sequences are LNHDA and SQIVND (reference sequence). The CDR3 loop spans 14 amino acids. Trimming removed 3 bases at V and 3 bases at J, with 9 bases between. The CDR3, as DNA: TGTGCCAGTAGTATGGCAGGTCCCAATCAGCCCCAGCATTTT. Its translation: CASSMAGPNQPQHF.

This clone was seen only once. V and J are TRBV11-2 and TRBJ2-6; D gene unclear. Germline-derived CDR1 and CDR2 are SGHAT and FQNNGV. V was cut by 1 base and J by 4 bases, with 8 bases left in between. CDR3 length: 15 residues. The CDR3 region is CASSLGQLGANVLTF. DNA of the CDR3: TGTGCCAGCAGCTTAGGGCAGCTGGGGGCCAACGTCCTGACTTTC.